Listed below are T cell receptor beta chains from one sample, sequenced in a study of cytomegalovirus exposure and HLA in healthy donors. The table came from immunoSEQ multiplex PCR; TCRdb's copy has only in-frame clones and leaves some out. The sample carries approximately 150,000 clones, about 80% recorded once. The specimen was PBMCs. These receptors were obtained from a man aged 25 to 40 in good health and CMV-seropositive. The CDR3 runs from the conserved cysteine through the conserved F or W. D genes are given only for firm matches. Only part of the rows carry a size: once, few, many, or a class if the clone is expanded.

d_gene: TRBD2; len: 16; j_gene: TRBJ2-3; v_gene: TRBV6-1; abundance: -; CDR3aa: CASSEWTSGVSDTQYF; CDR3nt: TGTGCCAGCAGTGAATGGACTAGCGGGGTATCAGATACGCAGTATTTT
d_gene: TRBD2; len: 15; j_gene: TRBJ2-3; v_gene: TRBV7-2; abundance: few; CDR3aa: CASSLIGMGGDTQYF; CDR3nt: TGTGCCAGCAGCTTAATCGGGATGGGGGGGGATACGCAGTATTTT
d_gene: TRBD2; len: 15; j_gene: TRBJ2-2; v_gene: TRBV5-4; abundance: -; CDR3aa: CASSFGGWGTGELFF; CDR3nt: TGTGCCAGCAGCTTCGGGGGGTGGGGCACCGGGGAGCTGTTTTTT
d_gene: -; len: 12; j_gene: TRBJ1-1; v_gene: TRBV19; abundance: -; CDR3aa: CASSLPGSGAFF; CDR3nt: TGTGCCAGTAGTTTACCCGGGTCCGGAGCTTTCTTT
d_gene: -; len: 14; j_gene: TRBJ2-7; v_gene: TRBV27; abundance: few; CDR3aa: CASSFDRRSSEQYF; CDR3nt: TGTGCCAGCAGTTTTGACAGACGGAGCTCCGAGCAGTACTTC
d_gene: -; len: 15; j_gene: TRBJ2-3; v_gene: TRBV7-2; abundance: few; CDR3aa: CASSITGGFTDTQYF; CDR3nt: TGTGCCAGCAGCATTACCGGGGGATTCACAGATACGCAGTATTTT
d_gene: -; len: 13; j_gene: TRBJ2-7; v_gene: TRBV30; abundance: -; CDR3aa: CAWSASGAYEQYF; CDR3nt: TGTGCCTGGAGTGCAAGCGGAGCCTACGAGCAGTACTTC
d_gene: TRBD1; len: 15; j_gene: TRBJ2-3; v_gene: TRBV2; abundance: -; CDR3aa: CASRTDRGRVDTQYF; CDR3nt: TGTGCCAGCAGGACGGACAGGGGGCGTGTAGATACGCAGTATTTT
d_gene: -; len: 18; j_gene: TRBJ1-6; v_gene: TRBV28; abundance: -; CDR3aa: CASSFLRSTSSYNSPLHF; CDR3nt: TGTGCCAGCAGTTTTCTCAGGTCGACCAGCTCCTATAATTCACCCCTCCACTTT
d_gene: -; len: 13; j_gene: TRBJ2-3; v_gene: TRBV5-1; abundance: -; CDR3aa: CASSSKGADTQYF; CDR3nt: TGCGCCAGCAGCTCGAAGGGGGCAGATACGCAGTATTTT
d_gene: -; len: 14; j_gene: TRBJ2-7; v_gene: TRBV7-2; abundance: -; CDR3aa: CASSQTVGIYEQYF; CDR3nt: TGCGCCAGCAGCCAAACAGTCGGGATCTACGAGCAGTACTTC
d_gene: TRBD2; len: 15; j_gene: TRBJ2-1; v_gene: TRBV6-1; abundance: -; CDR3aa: CASSPTSGSPYEQFF; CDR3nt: TGTGCCAGCAGCCCGACTAGCGGGAGCCCCTATGAGCAGTTCTTC
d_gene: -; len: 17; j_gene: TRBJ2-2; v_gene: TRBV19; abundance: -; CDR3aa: CASSTRLGDSDTGELFF; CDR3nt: TGTGCCAGTAGTACCCGTTTAGGGGATTCGGACACCGGGGAGCTGTTTTTT
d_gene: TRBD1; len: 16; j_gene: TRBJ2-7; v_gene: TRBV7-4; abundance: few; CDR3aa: CASSATGGSSSHEQYF; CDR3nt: TGTGCCAGCAGCGCCACAGGGGGAAGCTCGAGCCACGAGCAGTACTTC
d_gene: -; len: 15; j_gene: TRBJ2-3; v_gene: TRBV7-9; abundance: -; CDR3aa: CASSRIKGVTDTQYF; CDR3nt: TGTGCCAGCAGTCGGATTAAGGGGGTCACAGATACGCAGTATTTT
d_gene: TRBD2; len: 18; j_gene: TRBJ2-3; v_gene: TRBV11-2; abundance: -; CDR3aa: CASSLVGIAGVLTDTQYF; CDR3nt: TGTGCCAGCAGCTTAGTGGGGATCGCGGGAGTGTTAACAGATACGCAGTATTTT
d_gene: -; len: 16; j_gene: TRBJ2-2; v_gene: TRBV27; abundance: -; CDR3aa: CASSLSREEGTGELFF; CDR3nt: TGTGCCAGCAGTTTATCCCGGGAAGAGGGAACCGGGGAGCTGTTTTTT
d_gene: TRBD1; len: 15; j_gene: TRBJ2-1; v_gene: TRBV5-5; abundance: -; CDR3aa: CASSLQGAAYNEQFF; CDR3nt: TGTGCCAGCAGCTTGCAGGGGGCAGCCTACAATGAGCAGTTCTTC
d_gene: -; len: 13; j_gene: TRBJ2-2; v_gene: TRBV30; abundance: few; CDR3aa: CAWSVHGGGELFF; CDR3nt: TGTGCCTGGAGTGTACACGGGGGCGGGGAGCTGTTTTTT
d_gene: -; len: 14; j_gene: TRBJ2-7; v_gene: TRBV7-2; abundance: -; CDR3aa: CASSELGSSYEQYF; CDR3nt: TGTGCCAGCAGCGAACTCGGTAGTTCCTACGAGCAGTACTTC
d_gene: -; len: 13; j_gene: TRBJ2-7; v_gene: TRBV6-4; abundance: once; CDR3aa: CASSQPRGDEQYF; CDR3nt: TGTGCCAGCAGTCAACCCAGGGGGGACGAGCAGTACTTC
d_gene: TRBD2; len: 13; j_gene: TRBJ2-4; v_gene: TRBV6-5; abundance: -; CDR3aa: CASARSGGYIQYF; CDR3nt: TGTGCCAGCGCTCGATCGGGGGGTTACATTCAGTACTTC
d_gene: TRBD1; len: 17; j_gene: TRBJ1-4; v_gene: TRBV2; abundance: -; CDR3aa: CASRDPGQGSLNEKLFF; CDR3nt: TGTGCCAGCAGGGACCCGGGACAGGGGTCTCTTAATGAAAAACTGTTTTTT
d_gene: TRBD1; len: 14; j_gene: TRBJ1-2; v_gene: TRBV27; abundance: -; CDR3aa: CASRWTGGPYGYTF; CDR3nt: TGTGCCAGCAGGTGGACAGGGGGACCGTATGGCTACACCTTC
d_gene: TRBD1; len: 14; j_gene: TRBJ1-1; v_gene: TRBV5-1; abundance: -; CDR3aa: CASSVGQLNTEAFF; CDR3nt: TGCGCCAGCAGCGTGGGACAGCTGAACACTGAAGCTTTCTTT